A single sample gave rise to the 8 T cell receptor beta chains below, sequenced in a study of shared T cell receptors in the human thymus. The method was immunoSEQ multiplex PCR; TCRdb's version includes in-frame clones alone and lacks a portion of them. The table includes 500,000 to 850,000 clones, around 87% detected once. The same sample was also studied in work on human thymus T cells.

The sequenced sample consisted of thymocytes. These TCRs come from a boy under two years old with a congenital heart defect.

The chain couples TRBV25-1 to TRBJ1-2; perhaps TRBD1 as D (6 bases). Trimming pared 6 bases from V and 6 bases from J, leaving 11 bases between. Germline assignment: CDR1 MGHDK and CDR2 SYGVNS. The CDR3 totals 12 residues. The CDR3 spells CASRGGADGYTF. The DNA for the CDR3 is TGTGCCAGCAGGGGGGGGGCCGATGGCTACACCTTC.

This clone is a singleton in its sample. The chain employs TRBV20-1 and TRBJ1-1; D possibly corresponds to TRBD1 (5 bases). Germline V gene lookup returns CDR1 DFQATT and CDR2 SNEGSKA (reference sequence). There are 10 residues in the CDR3. The CDR3 coding sequence is TGCAGGGGGGGGGACGCTGAAGCTTTCTTT. Translating gives CRGGDAEAFF.

This rearrangement joins TRBV7-6 to TRBJ1-1; 7 bases fit TRBD1. Germline CDR1 and CDR2: SGHVS and FNYEAQ. The CDR3 covers 15 residues. J was trimmed by 2 bases and V by 4 bases; bases with no gene match: 7. The CDR3 spells CASSWGDRVNTEAFF. The CDR3 coding sequence is TGTGCCAGCAGCTGGGGAGACAGGGTCAACACTGAAGCTTTCTTT.

The chain combines TRBV19 with TRBJ2-1, with D tentatively TRBD2 (5 bases). This CDR3 is built from 14 residues. Per the germline V gene, CDR1 is LNHDA and CDR2 is SQIVND (reference sequence). Trimming took 6 bases from V and 2 from J, leaving 11 bases between them. For the CDR3, the DNA is TGTGCCAGTAGGGTGACTACTACCTACAATGAGCAGTTCTTC. It encodes CASRVTTTYNEQFF. The full variable domain, with the rest looked up from reference TRBV19 and TRBJ2-1, is DGGITQSPKYLFRKEGQNVTLSCEQNLNHDAMYWYRQDPGQGLRLIYYSQIVNDFQKGDIAEGYSVSREKKESFPLTVTSAQKNPTAFYLCASRVTTTYNEQFFGPGTRLTVL.

In this sample, this clone turned up once. The chain recombines TRBV10-3 with TRBJ2-7, with 7 bases identical to TRBD1. V was clipped by 8 bases and J by 0 bases; unmatched bases: 4. Germline CDR1 is ENHRY and CDR2 is SYGVKD. The CDR3 runs 13 residues. This chain's CDR3 is CAIWDSSSYEQYF. In nucleotides, the CDR3 is TGTGCCATCTGGGACAGTAGCTCCTACGAGCAGTACTTC.

The chain has TRBV14 and TRBJ2-7; D not certain. Looked up from germline, CDR1 is SGHDN and CDR2 is FVKESK. Deletions cut 3 bases from V and 3 bases from J, with 9 bases between. This CDR3 has 13 amino acids. CDR3 residues: CASSQYSHYEQYF. The CDR3 DNA sequence: TGTGCCAGCAGCCAGTATAGCCACTACGAGCAGTACTTC.

The chain recombines TRBV14 with TRBJ1-1; D gene uncertain. The V end was cut by 1 base, the J end by 0 bases, with 12 bases between. CDR3 length: 16 amino acids. Germline loops: CDR1 SGHDN, CDR2 FVKESK. CDR3 sequence: CASSQVTGYMNTEAFF. The CDR3 coding sequence is TGTGCCAGCAGCCAAGTAACGGGATATATGAACACTGAAGCTTTCTTT.

This chain joins TRBV19 and TRBJ2-7; 11 nucleotides align to TRBD1. This CDR3 spans 15 amino acids. CDR1 and CDR2 from the germline V gene are LNHDA and SQIVND (reference sequence). Losses at the gene ends were 4 bases for V and 3 bases for J; bases not matched to a gene: 5. The DNA of the CDR3 is TGTGCCAGTAGTAGCCCCGGGACAGGGGGCTACGAGCAGTACTTC. Its protein product is CASSSPGTGGYEQYF.